This note documents a single TCR beta chain sequence. Authors' data handling: Amplified reference gene primers provided the basis for estimating nucleated cell counts. Some clones are missing from TCRdb's copy, which holds only in-frame ones; the method was immunoSEQ multiplex PCR. The V and J calls and clone size were taken over from that table, and D and trimming were inferred from the DNA. The table includes over 150,000 clones, about 86% detected once. The CDR3 is 17 residues long. Germline trimming cut 0 bases from V and 5 bases from J; bases unmatched to any gene: 7. Germline V lookup: CDR1 KGHSH, CDR2 LQKENI. The entry originates in a study of blood T cell repertoires in COVID-19. Whole-study context: Both acute and convalescent COVID-19 samples were obtained from the United States, Italy and Spain.

This clonotype originated in a woman in her sixties or seventies who had recovered from COVID-19. Sequencing used peripheral blood. The chain combines TRBV18 with TRBJ2-1, with 10 bases identical to TRBD2. CDR3 coding DNA: TGTGCCAGCTCACCACCGATGATAGCGGGAGGTAACAATGAGCAGTTCTTC. Translated: CASSPPMIAGGNNEQFF. Based on the CDR3 plus reference TRBV18 and TRBJ2-1, the full variable domain is NAGVMQNPRHLVRRRGQEARLRCSPMKGHSHVYWYRQLPEEGLKFMVYLQKENIIDESGMPKERFSAEFPKEGPSILRIQQVVRGDSAAYFCASSPPMIAGGNNEQFFGPGTRLTVL.